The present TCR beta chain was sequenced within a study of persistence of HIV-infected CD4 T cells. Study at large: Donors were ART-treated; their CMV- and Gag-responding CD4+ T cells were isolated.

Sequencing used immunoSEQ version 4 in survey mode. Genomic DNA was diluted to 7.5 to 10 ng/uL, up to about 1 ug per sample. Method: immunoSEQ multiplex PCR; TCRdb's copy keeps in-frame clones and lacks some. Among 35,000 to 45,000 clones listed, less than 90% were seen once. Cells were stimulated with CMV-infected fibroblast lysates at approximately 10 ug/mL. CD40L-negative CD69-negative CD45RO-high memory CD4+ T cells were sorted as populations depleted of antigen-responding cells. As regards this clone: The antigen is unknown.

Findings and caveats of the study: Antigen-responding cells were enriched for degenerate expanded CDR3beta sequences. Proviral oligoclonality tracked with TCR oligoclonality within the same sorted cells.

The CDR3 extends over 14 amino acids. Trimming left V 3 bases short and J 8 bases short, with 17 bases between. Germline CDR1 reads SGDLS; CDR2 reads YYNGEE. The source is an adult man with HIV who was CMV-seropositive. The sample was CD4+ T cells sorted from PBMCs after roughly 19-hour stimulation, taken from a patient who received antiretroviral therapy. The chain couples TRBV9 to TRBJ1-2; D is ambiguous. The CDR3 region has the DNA TGTGCCAGCAGCGCAGGCATCAATGCTTGGGGCTACACCTTC. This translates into CASSAGINAWGYTF.